This TCR beta chain derives from a study of response to subunit inactivated influenza vaccine. Each CDR3 protein gets one entry after TCRdb re-called the RT-PCR reads with MiXCR. The sample lists hundreds of thousands of distinct CDR3 sequences; around 15% were seen once. In its sample, this clonotype was seen many times. V lost 0 bases, J lost 6 bases, and 6 bases stayed unmatched. Germline lookup yields CDR1 LGHNA and CDR2 YSLEER. This CDR3 has 16 amino acids. The receptor comes from a man aged 50 to 60 who received an inactivated influenza vaccine. J is TRBJ2-2 and V is TRBV4-3, with TRBD2 matching over 8 bases. Sample: PBMCs from blood, taken 14 to 15 days before vaccination. In DNA form, the CDR3 reads TGCGCCAGCAGCCAAGATATCGGGAGGGCTGCCGGGGAGCTGTTTTTT. It encodes CASSQDIGRAAGELFF.